One and the same sample provided the 10 T cell receptor beta chains below, sequenced in a study of blood T cell repertoires in COVID-19. Method: immunoSEQ multiplex PCR; TCRdb's copy keeps in-frame clones and lacks some. The data hold fewer than 400,000 clones, with approximately 90% observed a single time. Specimen: PBMCs or T cells enriched from blood (not recorded which). The receptors derive from a woman between 50 and 59 years old who had recovered from COVID-19.

Many counts were recorded for this clone. The chain is built from TRBV7-9 and TRBJ1-2; TRBD1 is a possible D gene (5 bases). The CDR3 covers 13 residues. V was pared by 5 bases and J by 7 bases, with 14 bases between. Germline-derived CDR1 and CDR2 are SEHNR and FQNEAQ (reference sequence). In DNA form, the CDR3 reads TGTGCCAGCAGCCAAGACCAGGGTCTTGGCTACACCTTC. It is translated as CASSQDQGLGYTF. The entire variable domain, with the rest obtained from reference TRBV7-9 and TRBJ1-2, is as follows: DTGVSQNPRHKITKRGQNVTFRCDPISEHNRLYWYRQTLGQGPEFLTYFQNEAQLEKSRLLSDRFSAERPKGSFSTLEIQRTEQGDSAMYLCASSQDQGLGYTFGSGTRLTVV.

J is TRBJ2-1 and V is TRBV19; D is perhaps TRBD2 (5 bases). Germline V CDR1 and CDR2: LNHDA, SQIVND (reference sequence). The V end was cut by 5 bases, the J end by 8 bases, with 13 bases between. The CDR3 extends over 13 amino acids. The CDR3 is CASSPGIRYEQFF. CDR3 in DNA: TGTGCCAGTAGTCCGGGGATCAGGTATGAGCAGTTCTTC. The full variable domain, with the rest looked up from reference TRBV19 and TRBJ2-1, is DGGITQSPKYLFRKEGQNVTLSCEQNLNHDAMYWYRQDPGQGLRLIYYSQIVNDFQKGDIAEGYSVSREKKESFPLTVTSAQKNPTAFYLCASSPGIRYEQFFGPGTRLTVL.

The chain is built from TRBV2 and TRBJ1-2; no firm D call. The CDR3 totals 13 residues. CDR1 is SNHLY and CDR2 is FYNNEI in the germline V gene. V was pared by 6 bases and J by 5 bases, with 13 bases between. This CDR3 reads CASSSAAGYGYTF. CDR3 DNA: TGTGCCAGCAGCTCCGCGGCCGGGTATGGCTACACCTTC.

The chain uses TRBV2 and TRBJ2-4, with D perhaps TRBD2 (5 bases). Germline values: CDR1 SNHLY, CDR2 FYNNEI. This CDR3 has 16 residues. V was cut by 5 bases and J by 0 bases, with 14 bases left in between. CDR3 DNA sequence: TGTGCCAGCAGTCAGGAGGCCAGTCTAGCCAAAAACATTCAGTACTTC. This translates into CASSQEASLAKNIQYF.

V and J are TRBV27 and TRBJ2-1, with D perhaps TRBD2 (6 bases). The CDR3 runs 15 residues. In germline, CDR1 is MNHEY, CDR2 SMNVEV (reference sequence). V was trimmed by 2 bases and J by 4 bases, leaving 12 bases between them. The CDR3: CASSLGGEYYNEQFF. The CDR3 nucleotides are TGTGCCAGCAGTTTAGGAGGGGAGTATTACAATGAGCAGTTCTTC.

The sample holds a few counts of this clone. The chain is built from TRBV10-3 and TRBJ2-7; D is perhaps TRBD1 (5 bases). Germline-derived CDR1 and CDR2 are ENHRY and SYGVKD. This CDR3 comprises 14 residues. Deletions cut 10 bases from V and 3 bases from J, with 19 bases between. The CDR3 DNA follows: TGTGCCACTAAATGGACAAACACGGACTACGAGCAGTACTTC. It specifies CATKWTNTDYEQYF.

Only one count was recorded for this clone. The genes are TRBV11-2 and TRBJ1-2, with D perhaps matching TRBD1 (5 bases). Between the trimmed V and J ends, which lost 7 bases and 4 bases, there was a span of 7 bases. Germline lookup yields CDR1 SGHAT and CDR2 FQNNGV. This CDR3 has 11 residues. For the CDR3, the DNA is TGTGCCAGCAAGGGGCTCTATGGCTACACCTTC. Protein: CASKGLYGYTF.

The J gene is TRBJ1-5, the V gene TRBV27; 7 nucleotides align to TRBD1. Trimming removed 7 bases from V and 3 bases from J; junction bases left unmatched: 9. The CDR3 is 15 amino acids. Germline V gives CDR1 MNHEY, CDR2 SMNVEV (reference sequence). The CDR3 coding sequence is TGTGCCAGCAAATGGAGGACAGGTTCCAATCAGCCCCAGCATTTT. As protein: CASKWRTGSNQPQHF.

Of note for this clone: Other nucleotide sequences from this sample produce the same CDR3. This rearrangement joins TRBV19 to TRBJ1-5, with D tentatively TRBD1 (6 bases). V lost 4 bases to trimming and J lost 2 bases, with 6 bases between them. Germline V lookup: CDR1 LNHDA, CDR2 SQIVND (reference sequence). The CDR3 sequence is 13 residues long. The CDR3 nucleotides are TGTGCCAGTAGTACAGGGGGCAATCAGCCCCAGCATTTT. It codes for CASSTGGNQPQHF.

The V call is TRBV5-1, the J call TRBJ1-2, with 8 nucleotides matching TRBD1. J was trimmed by 6 bases and V by 0 bases; bases with no gene match: 10. There are 16 residues in the CDR3. Germline-derived CDR1 and CDR2 are SGHRS and YFSETQ. The CDR3 DNA is TGCGCCAGCAGCTTGGCCATGGCAGGGGGCTTAGATGGCTACACCTTC. Encoded protein: CASSLAMAGGLDGYTF.